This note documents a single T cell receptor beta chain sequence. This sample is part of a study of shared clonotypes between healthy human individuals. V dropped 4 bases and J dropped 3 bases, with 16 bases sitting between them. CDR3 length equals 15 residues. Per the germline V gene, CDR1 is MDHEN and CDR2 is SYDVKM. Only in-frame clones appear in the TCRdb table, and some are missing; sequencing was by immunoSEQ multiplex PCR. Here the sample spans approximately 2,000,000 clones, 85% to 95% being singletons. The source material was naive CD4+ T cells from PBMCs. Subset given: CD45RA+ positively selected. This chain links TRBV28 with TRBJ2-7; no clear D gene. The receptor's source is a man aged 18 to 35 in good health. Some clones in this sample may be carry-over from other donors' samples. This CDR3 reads CASSSYTDGSYEQYF. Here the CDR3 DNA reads TGTGCCAGCAGTTCCTATACAGACGGAAGCTACGAGCAGTACTTC.